This T cell receptor (beta chain) originates from a study of blood T cells in healthy people across ages (dated by TCRdb to 2015 to 2017). Looking at the study overall: In model experiments, roughly one uniquely barcoded TCR beta cDNA molecule per two T cells was captured by template switching. To avoid experimental bias, donors of different ages were randomly spread across the sequencing lanes. The donors were split into four age groups: young (average 16 years), middle-aged (more than 35), aged (approximately 59) and long-lived (roughly 80). Age-related changes in TCR beta repertoire diversity were measured in the study by deep sequencing normalized with unique cDNA molecular identifiers. Two additional independent replicas of 1 million unique cDNA reads from the same blood draw were analyzed for two donors (one aged 18 to 30 and one aged 80 or older). The study at large found these results: Estimates of total diversity based on one million sequenced T cells were considered lower bounds and underestimates. Because profiling used bulk unsorted PBMCs, naive and antigen-experienced compartments could not be compared conclusively. Compared with the aged group, more naive CD4+ T cells, fewer expanded clones and increased TCR diversity were shown by the long-lived group, suggesting age selection. As age increased, observed TCR beta diversity per million T cells dropped in a roughly linear way, and a significant reduction was already evident by age 40. There was a strong correlation between observed TCR beta diversity and the percentage of naive T cells measured by flow cytometry. The CMV infection status of donors was not known, potentially confounding age-related changes in expanded clonotypes.

This clonotype was detected only a few times. The specificity of this receptor is unknown. The record has no base qualities; no much larger clone is one base away. The CDR3 contains 17 residues, cysteine and phenylalanine counted. This entry keeps only the CDR3 DNA: 51 bases, framed from base 1. A distance of 21 bases separates the germline ends of V and J, which lose 2 bases and 3 bases respectively. CDR1 and CDR2, looked up from the germline V gene, are SGHRS and YFSETQ. Donors were a few dozen systemically healthy Caucasian individuals from Russia aged 6 to 90 years. Each donor gave approximately 9.3 milliliters of peripheral blood, collected into EDTA-treated Vacutainer tubes. Ficoll-Paque density-gradient centrifugation was used to isolate PBMCs, with at least 6 million per sample. Trizol reagent was used to extract total RNA from the PBMCs, yielding at least 6 micrograms per sample. Naive CD45RAhigh/CD27high T cell percentages were measured by flow cytometry on a PBMC aliquot from every donor.

Library preparation was by 5' RACE. Sequencing used an Illumina HiSeq 2500. A second PCR of about 7 to 12 cycles was run with a J-beta primer mix and a sample-barcoded 5' primer. Each TCR beta cDNA molecule received a unique molecular identifier from a template-switch 5' adaptor carrying 12 random nucleotides. Each sample yielded at least 2.5 million CDR3-containing paired-end reads. First-strand cDNA was synthesized from all RNA with the Mint cDNA synthesis kit, primed by a TRBC-specific oligonucleotide. After uracil-DNA glycosylase treatment, a first 18-cycle PCR used universal primers M1SS and BC2_uni_R on all cDNA. The study's own analysis went as follows. Each sample was normalized by randomly selecting 1 million high-quality reads, each carrying a distinct molecular identifier. Instead of being binned into consensus sequences, reads with shared molecular identifiers were discarded. MiTCR, with a Q25 quality threshold and the strictest error-elimination algorithm, was used for CDR3 identification, clonotype clustering and error correction. A nonparametric unseen species model with Euler transformation was used to estimate a lower bound on total TCR beta diversity. TCRdb passed the public sequencing reads through fastp at Q25 and MiXCR, retaining productive beta sequences. Rows are combined by CDR3 protein, so each entry shows the most common genes and DNA. The V and J calls follow TCRdb's processing rather than the paper's. The sample has about 970,000 distinct CDR3 sequences on record, about 51% of them singletons. About 22% of the sample is taken by the ten largest.

The chain is assembled from TRBV5-1 and TRBJ2-7; the D gene cannot be resolved reliably. The TCR was taken from a woman aged 55-75 years in good health. What was sequenced was blood. CDR3 region: CASSFKAVGPPHYEQYF. In nucleotide form, the sequence is TGCGCCAGCAGCTTTAAAGCTGTGGGCCCACCTCACTACGAGCAGTACTTC.